The 11 T cell receptor beta chains below were found in one sample sequenced in a study of memory CD4+ T cells and cytomegalovirus serostatus. Single viable CD3+CD4+CD8-CD45RO+ cells were sorted as the memory CD4+ T cells. Data came from immunoSEQ multiplex PCR; TCRdb stores just in-frame clones and leaves some out. Of some 30,000 clones listed, about three quarters are singletons. Sequenced input: memory CD4+ T cells from blood. The receptors derive from an adult in good health and CMV-seronegative. Some clones in this sample may be carry-over from other donors' samples.

The genes are TRBV11-1 and TRBJ2-7; no reliable D call. Germline CDR1 and CDR2: SGHAT and FQDESV (reference sequence). V lost 4 bases and J lost 6, with 13 bases in between. The CDR3 loop spans 13 amino acids. The CDR3 here is CASSSRTAGEQYF. The CDR3 nucleotides read TGTGCCAGCAGCTCCCGAACAGCCGGCGAGCAGTACTTC. The full variable domain, with the rest looked up from reference TRBV11-1 and TRBJ2-7, is EAEVAQSPRYKITEKSQAVAFWCDPISGHATLYWYRQILGQGPELLVQFQDESVVDDSQLPKDRFSAERLKGVDSTLKIQPAELGDSAMYLCASSSRTAGEQYFGPGTRLTVT.

This chain links TRBV18 with TRBJ1-6; no definite D call. The CDR3 has 13 amino acids. Between the trimmed V and J ends, which lost 5 bases and 10 bases, there was a span of 12 bases. Germline lookup yields CDR1 KGHSH and CDR2 LQKENI. The chain's CDR3 is CASSTGIESPLHF. The CDR3, as DNA: TGTGCCAGCTCAACTGGGATAGAATCACCCCTCCACTTT.

V is TRBV4-2 and J is TRBJ1-3; no clear D. V lost 1 base to trimming and J lost 0 bases, with 10 bases between them. Germline CDR1 LGHNA, CDR2 YNFKEQ. The CDR3 loop spans 16 amino acids. CDR3: CASSQVGITSGNTIYF. As DNA, the CDR3 is TGTGCCAGCAGCCAAGTGGGAATCACCTCTGGAAACACCATATATTTT.

The CDR3 protein is CASGGWGTEAFF. The CDR3 DNA reads as TGTGCCAGCGGAGGTTGGGGCACTGAAGCTTTCTTT. The V and J genes are TRBV6-1 and TRBJ1-1; D is unresolved. Trimming stripped 8 bases from V and 4 bases from J, with 11 bases between. CDR3 length equals 12 residues. Germline-derived CDR1 and CDR2 are MNHNS and SASEGT.

This chain connects TRBV9 to TRBJ2-2, with 8 bases fitting TRBD1. The CDR3 spans 17 residues. The germline V gene has CDR1 SGDLS and CDR2 YYNGEE. J lost 6 bases, V lost 0 bases, and 10 bases had no gene match. The CDR3 loop is CASSVVVSGQDAGELFF. The CDR3 DNA reads TGTGCCAGCAGCGTAGTGGTTTCGGGACAGGACGCCGGGGAGCTGTTTTTT.

The V and J genes are TRBV11-2 and TRBJ1-2; no clear D gene. This CDR3 spans 15 amino acids. The germline gives CDR1 SGHAT, CDR2 FQNNGV. Trimming left V 0 bases short and J 2 bases short, with 10 bases between. CDR3 sequence: CASSLESFSNYGYTF. The CDR3 coding sequence is TGTGCCAGCAGCTTAGAGTCATTTTCAAACTATGGCTACACCTTC.

This chain uses TRBV7-9 with TRBJ1-6; TRBD1 aligns across 8 bases. V was clipped by 5 bases and J by 7 bases; unmatched bases: 10. Germline CDR1 SEHNR, CDR2 FQNEAQ (reference sequence). There are 16 residues in the CDR3. DNA for the CDR3: TGTGCCAGCAGCCCAGGGGGCCTTACTCCCAATTCACCCCTCCACTTT. Translating it yields CASSPGGLTPNSPLHF.

The chain uses TRBV5-4 and TRBJ2-3; D gene unclear. The CDR3 extends over 12 amino acids. Germline-derived CDR1 and CDR2 are SGHNT and YYREEE (reference sequence). V lost 0 bases, J lost 6 bases, and 5 bases lay in between. CDR3 amino acids: CASSLGEDTQYF. As DNA, the CDR3 is TGTGCCAGCAGCTTGGGAGAGGATACGCAGTATTTT.

The table lists this clone with a count of one. The V call is TRBV11-3, the J call TRBJ2-1; 10 bases are shared with TRBD2. Germline loops: CDR1 SGHNT, CDR2 YENEEA. This CDR3 comprises 15 residues. J was trimmed by 4 bases and V by 6 bases; bases with no gene match: 6. The DNA of the CDR3 is TGTGCCAGCAGTCCTCTAGCGGGGGAATACAATGAGCAGTTCTTC. As protein: CASSPLAGEYNEQFF.

The chain joins TRBV9 to TRBJ2-5; the D gene is possibly TRBD1 (6 bases). Looked up from germline, CDR1 is SGDLS and CDR2 is YYNGEE. The CDR3 is 15 amino acids. Trimming left V 7 bases short and J 2 bases short, with 18 bases between. The DNA for the CDR3 is TGTGCCAGCGCCAAACAAATGGGGGCTCAAGAGACCCAGTACTTC. Protein sequence: CASAKQMGAQETQYF.

This chain links TRBV5-1 with TRBJ2-1; D gene unclear. Germline V gene lookup returns CDR1 SGHRS and CDR2 YFSETQ. The V end lost 0 bases, the J end lost 0 bases, and 19 bases lay between the germline ends. The CDR3 loop spans 19 amino acids. The CDR3 DNA reads as TGCGCCAGCAGCTTGGGAGTCTCCGCTATAAAAAGCTCCTACAATGAGCAGTTCTTC. Residues: CASSLGVSAIKSSYNEQFF.